What follows are 20 T cell receptor beta chains derived from one specimen sequenced in a study of CD8 T cells in Susac syndrome. The authors reverse transcribed about 0.5 to 1 ug RNA with random hexamers. TCRdb ran MiXCR on the immunoSEQ multiplex PCR reads and lists one entry per CDR3 protein. There are fewer than 350,000 distinct CDR3 sequences in the sample; approximately 90% occur only once, and approximately 0.2% lies in the top ten. The material sequenced was CD8+ T cells from PBMCs. The origin of the receptors is a human donor with multiple sclerosis.

The chain has TRBV27 and TRBJ2-1; no reliable D call. V was cut by 2 bases and J by 6 bases, with 14 bases left in between. The CDR3 is 15 amino acids. CDR1 is MNHEY, CDR2 SMNVEV, per germline (reference sequence). CDR3 nucleotides: TGTGCCAGCAGTTTAGTTCGGGTAATCCTCAATGAGCAGTTCTTC. Amino acid sequence: CASSLVRVILNEQFF.

The rearrangement uses TRBV29-1 and TRBJ2-7, with 9 positions matching TRBD2. This CDR3 has 15 amino acids. Germline CDR1 SQVTM, CDR2 ANQGSEA. The V and J ends lost 1 base and 2 bases, in that order; junction bases with no gene match: 6. Here the CDR3 reads CSVEGPGTSPYEQYF. The CDR3 DNA sequence: TGCAGCGTTGAAGGACCGGGGACTAGCCCCTACGAGCAGTACTTC.

The sample holds one count of this clonotype. CDR3 residues: CASSPSARPFRWQFF. CDR3 sequence (DNA): TGTGCCAGCAGCCCTTCAGCGCGACCCTTTAGATGGCAGTTCTTC. The chain employs TRBV7-9 and TRBJ2-1; D is ambiguous. This CDR3 has 15 residues. V gave up 5 bases and J gave up 12 bases, with 23 bases separating them. Germline V CDR1 and CDR2: SEHNR, FQNEAQ (reference sequence).

The rearrangement uses TRBV2 and TRBJ1-4, with TRBD1 identical over 8 bases. This CDR3 has 17 residues. Germline assignment: CDR1 SNHLY and CDR2 FYNNEI. Unmatched junction bases numbered 12, after V lost 2 bases and J lost 7 bases. This CDR3 reads CASSELGVGTGREKLFF. In DNA form, the CDR3 reads TGTGCCAGCAGTGAACTCGGGGTCGGGACAGGTCGTGAAAAACTGTTTTTT.

The genes are TRBV30 and TRBJ2-3, with 7 bases fitting TRBD2. The CDR3 has 14 amino acids. Trimming at V came to 4 bases and at J to 0 bases, leaving 4 bases not matched to a gene. The germline V gene encodes CDR1 GTSNPN and CDR2 SVGIG (reference sequence). CDR3 in DNA: TGTGCCTGGATTCGGGAGGCTAGCACAGATACGCAGTATTTT. Protein: CAWIREASTDTQYF.

The V gene is TRBV19, the J gene TRBJ1-1; D might be TRBD1 (5 bases). Germline V gene lookup returns CDR1 LNHDA and CDR2 SQIVND (reference sequence). V was clipped by 3 bases and J by 4 bases, with 9 bases between them. There are 13 residues in the CDR3. The CDR3 loop is CASSIEGSTEAFF. CDR3 nucleotide sequence: TGTGCCAGTAGTATCGAGGGGTCCACTGAAGCTTTCTTT.

The gene calls are TRBV7-9 and TRBJ2-7, with D uncertain. The germline V and J ends were trimmed by 5 bases and 6 bases, with 8 bases remaining between them. CDR1 SEHNR and CDR2 FQNEAQ come from the germline V gene (reference sequence). The CDR3 covers 11 residues. CDR3 in DNA: TGTGCCAGCAGCATGGGCCTCGAGCAGTACTTC. Amino acids: CASSMGLEQYF.

The genes are TRBV27 and TRBJ1-5; possibly TRBD1 for D (6 bases). This CDR3 spans 17 amino acids. The V end was cut by 5 bases, the J end by 0 bases, with 17 bases between. CDR1 and CDR2 from the germline V gene are MNHEY and SMNVEV (reference sequence). The DNA of the CDR3 is TGTGCCAGCAGTACTATTGGGACAACCGGTAGCAATCAGCCCCAGCATTTT. Protein product: CASSTIGTTGSNQPQHF.

The rearrangement uses TRBV28 and TRBJ2-7; 8 nucleotides agree with TRBD1. The CDR3 contains 14 residues. V was clipped by 6 bases and J by 3 bases; unmatched bases: 7. The germline V gene has CDR1 MDHEN and CDR2 SYDVKM. The CDR3 nucleotides read TGTGCCAGCAGCCCCGGGACAGGTTACTACGAGCAGTACTTC. It codes for CASSPGTGYYEQYF.

The chain combines TRBV6-2 or TRBV6-3 with TRBJ1-2, with D maybe TRBD1 (5 bases). V was shortened by 0 bases and J by 3 bases, with 11 bases between the two germline ends. CDR3 length equals 15 residues. Germline lookup yields CDR1 MNHEY and CDR2 SVGEGT. The CDR3 nucleotides are TGTGCCAGCAGTTACTCGAGGGGCCTCCACTATGGCTACACCTTC. It translates to CASSYSRGLHYGYTF.

The chain links TRBV6-1 to TRBJ2-2, with 8 bases matching TRBD2. The junction had 11 bases not matched to a gene; V was cut back by 5 bases and J by 0 bases. The CDR3 runs 18 residues. The germline V gene has CDR1 MNHNS and CDR2 SASEGT. The CDR3 DNA sequence: TGTGCCAGCAGTCCTAGGATGCGGGAGGTAGCGAACACCGGGGAGCTGTTTTTT. Protein: CASSPRMREVANTGELFF.

The chain is built from TRBV15 and TRBJ2-7; maybe TRBD2 (7 bases). This CDR3 has 15 amino acids. The V end was cut by 5 bases, the J end by 3 bases, with 17 bases between. Germline values: CDR1 LNHNV, CDR2 YYDKDF (reference sequence). The CDR3 coding sequence is TGTGCCACCAGCTCTCGAGCAAGGGGGGGCTACGAGCAGTACTTC. Amino acid sequence: CATSSRARGGYEQYF. The full variable domain, rest sourced from reference TRBV15 and TRBJ2-7, is DAMVIQNPRYQVTQFGKPVTLSCSQTLNHNVMYWYQQKSSQAPKLLFHYYDKDFNNEADTPDNFQSRRPNTSFCFLDIRSPGLGDTAMYLCATSSRARGGYEQYFGPGTRLTVT.

The chain uses TRBV12-3 or TRBV12-4 and TRBJ1-6; no firm D call. Trimming pared 2 bases from V and 5 bases from J, leaving 7 bases between. This CDR3 contains 14 residues. CDR3 DNA: TGTGCCAGCAGTTTAAGTCAGGATAATTCACCCCTCCACTTT. As protein: CASSLSQDNSPLHF.

CDR3 in DNA: TGTGCCAGCAGCCAAGATGGGGCCGGCTTTGAAGACAATGAGCAGTTCTTC. As protein: CASSQDGAGFEDNEQFF. The V gene is TRBV4-2, the J gene TRBJ2-1; weak D call: TRBD1 (5 bases). V was pared by 0 bases and J by 5 bases, with 17 bases between. There are 17 residues in the CDR3. In germline, CDR1 is LGHNA, CDR2 YNFKEQ.

This clonotype was recorded a few times. The V and J genes are TRBV6-5 and TRBJ2-7; D is possibly TRBD2 (5 bases). CDR1 is MNHEY and CDR2 is SVGAGI in the germline V gene. This CDR3 has 15 residues. V lost 0 bases to trimming and J lost 2 bases, with 11 bases between them. This chain's CDR3 is CASSYSSGTPYEQYF. CDR3 DNA: TGTGCCAGCAGTTACTCATCGGGAACGCCCTACGAGCAGTACTTC.

This chain uses TRBV21-1 with TRBJ2-2; the table's D gene call, TRBD2, was not cross checked with the DNA. TRBV21-1 is recorded as a pseudogene. The CDR3 spans 18 residues. Here the CDR3 DNA reads TGTGCCAGCAGCAAAGGAGGAGAACTAGCGGGCGCGACCGGGGAGCTGTTTTTT. Its translation is CASSKGGELAGATGELFF.

This sequence joins TRBV2 and TRBJ2-3; D may be TRBD1 (6 bases). Trimming cost V 6 bases and J 4 bases, with 14 bases left between them. Germline V gene sequence: CDR1 SNHLY, CDR2 FYNNEI. CDR3 size: 14 residues. The CDR3 DNA is TGTGCCAGCAGGGTACAGGGTTGGGCAGATACGCAGTATTTT. Translated, it gives CASRVQGWADTQYF.

CDR3: CATSDSLAGGQYF. CDR3 coding DNA: TGTGCCACCAGTGATTCGCTAGCGGGGGGGCAGTACTTC. The chain uses TRBV24-1 and TRBJ2-7, with 11 bases identical to TRBD2. Germline loops: CDR1 KGHDR, CDR2 SFDVKD. Germline trimming cut 2 bases from V and 9 bases from J; bases unmatched to any gene: 2. CDR3 length: 13 amino acids.

The chain employs TRBV29-1 and TRBJ2-2, with TRBD2 matching over 7 bases. The CDR3 contains 13 residues. V lost 5 bases and J lost 6; bases outside the gene matches: 6. Germline V gives CDR1 SQVTM, CDR2 ANQGSEA. The CDR3 spells CSVSGTIAGELFF. The CDR3 DNA follows: TGCAGCGTTTCCGGGACTATAGCCGGGGAGCTGTTTTTT.

V usage is TRBV28 and J usage is TRBJ2-1; 14 positions match TRBD2. Germline assignment: CDR1 MDHEN and CDR2 SYDVKM. The CDR3 has 17 amino acids. The CDR3 here is CASGGLAGAHTSNEQFF. The CDR3 bases are TGTGCTTCTGGGGGACTAGCGGGAGCACACACCTCCAATGAGCAGTTCTTC.